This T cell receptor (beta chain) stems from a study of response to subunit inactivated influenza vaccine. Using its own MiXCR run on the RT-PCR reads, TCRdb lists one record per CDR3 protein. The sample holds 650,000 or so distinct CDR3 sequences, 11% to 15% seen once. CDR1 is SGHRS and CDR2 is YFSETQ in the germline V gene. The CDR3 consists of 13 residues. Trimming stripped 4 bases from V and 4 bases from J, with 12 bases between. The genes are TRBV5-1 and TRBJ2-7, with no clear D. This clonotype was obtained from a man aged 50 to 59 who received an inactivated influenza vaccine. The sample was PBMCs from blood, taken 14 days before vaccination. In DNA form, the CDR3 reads TGCGCCAGCAGCCCCCTGGACCCATACGAGCAGTACGTC. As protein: CASSPLDPYEQYV.